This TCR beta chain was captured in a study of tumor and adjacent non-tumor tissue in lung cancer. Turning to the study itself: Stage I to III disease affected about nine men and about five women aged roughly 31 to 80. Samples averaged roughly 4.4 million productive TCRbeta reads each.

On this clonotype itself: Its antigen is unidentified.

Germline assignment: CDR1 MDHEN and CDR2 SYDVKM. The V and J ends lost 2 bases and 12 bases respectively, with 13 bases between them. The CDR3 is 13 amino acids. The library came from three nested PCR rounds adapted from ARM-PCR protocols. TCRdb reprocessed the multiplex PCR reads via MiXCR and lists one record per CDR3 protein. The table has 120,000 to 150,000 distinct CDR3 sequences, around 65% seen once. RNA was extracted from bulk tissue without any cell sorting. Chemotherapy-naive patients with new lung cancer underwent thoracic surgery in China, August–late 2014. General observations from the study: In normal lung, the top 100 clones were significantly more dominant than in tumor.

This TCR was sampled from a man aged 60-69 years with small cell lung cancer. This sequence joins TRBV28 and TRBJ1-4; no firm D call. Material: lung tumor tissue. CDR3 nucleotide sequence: TGTGCCAGCAGTTTAGGGAGCCGGGAAGAACTGTTTTTT. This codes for CASSLGSREELFF.